This TCR beta chain derives from a study of T-cell reconstitution after alpha-beta-depleted transplantation in children. A TCRbeta library incorporating unique molecular identifiers was prepared. TCRdb analysed the PCR reads with MiXCR anew, one entry per CDR3 protein. The sample consists of 280,000 or so distinct CDR3 sequences, approximately 10% of them appearing once. Germline-derived CDR1 and CDR2 are SGHTA and FQGNSA. The CDR3 sequence is 15 residues long. The V end lost 5 bases, the J end lost 6 bases, and 17 bases lay between the germline ends. This clonotype was found many times. Its antigen remains unknown. General study points: Several hundred expanded graft clones reportedly gave rise to the alpha-beta T cells present about two months after transplant. A year post-transplant, T-cell counts and diversity derived mostly from newly produced T cells. Day-60 TCRbeta diversity that was high in some patients was derived from surviving recipient T cells and thymic progenitors.

This sequence was found in a male patient aged 2 to 10 who had a stem cell transplant for chronic granulomatous disease, so the T cells may come from the graft donor. The sequencing used peripheral blood, collected 180 days after TCRalphabeta/CD19-depleted stem cell transplant. V is TRBV7-2 and J is TRBJ2-1; weak D call: TRBD1 (6 bases). CDR3 amino acids: CASSPRMDSLNEQFF. Here the CDR3 DNA reads TGTGCCAGCAGCCCACGGATGGACAGCCTCAATGAGCAGTTCTTC. The full variable domain, rest sourced from reference TRBV7-2 and TRBJ2-1, is GAGVSQSPSNKVTEKGKDVELRCDPISGHTALYWYRQSLGQGLEFLIYFQGNSAPDKSGLPSDRFSAERTGGSVSTLTIQRTQQEDSAVYLCASSPRMDSLNEQFFGPGTRLTVL.